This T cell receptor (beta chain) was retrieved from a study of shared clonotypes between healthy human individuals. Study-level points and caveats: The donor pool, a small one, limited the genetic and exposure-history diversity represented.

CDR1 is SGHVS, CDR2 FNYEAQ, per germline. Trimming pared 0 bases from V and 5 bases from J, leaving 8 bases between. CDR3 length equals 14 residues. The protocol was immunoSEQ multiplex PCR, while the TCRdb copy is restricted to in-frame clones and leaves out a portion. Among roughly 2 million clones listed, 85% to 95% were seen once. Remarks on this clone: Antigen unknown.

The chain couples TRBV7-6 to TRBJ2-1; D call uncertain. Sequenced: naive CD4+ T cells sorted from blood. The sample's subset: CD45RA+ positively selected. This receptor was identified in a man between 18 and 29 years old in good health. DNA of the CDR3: TGTGCCAGCAGCTTAGCGCAGAGGAACAATGAGCAGTTCTTC. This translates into CASSLAQRNNEQFF.